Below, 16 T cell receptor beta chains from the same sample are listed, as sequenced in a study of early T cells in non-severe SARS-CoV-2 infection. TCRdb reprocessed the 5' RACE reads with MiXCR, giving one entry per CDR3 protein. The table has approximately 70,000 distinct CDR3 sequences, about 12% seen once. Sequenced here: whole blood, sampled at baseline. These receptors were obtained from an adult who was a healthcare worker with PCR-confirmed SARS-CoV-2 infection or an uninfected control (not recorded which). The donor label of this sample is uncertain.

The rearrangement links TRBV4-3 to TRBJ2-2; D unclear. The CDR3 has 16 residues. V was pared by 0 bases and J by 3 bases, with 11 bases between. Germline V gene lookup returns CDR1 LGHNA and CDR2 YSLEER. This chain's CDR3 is CASSQEYAIHTGELFF. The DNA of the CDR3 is TGCGCCAGCAGCCAAGAATATGCAATACACACCGGGGAGCTGTTTTTT.

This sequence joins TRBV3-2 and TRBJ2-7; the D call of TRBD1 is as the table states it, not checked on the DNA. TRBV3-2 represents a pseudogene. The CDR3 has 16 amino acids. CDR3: CASSQDLQGGAYEQYF. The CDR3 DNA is TGTGCCAGCAGCCAAGACCTACAGGGGGGGGCCTACGAGCAGTACTTC.

The CDR3 sequence is CASSLFFGTQETQYF. As DNA, the CDR3 is TGTGCCAGCAGTCTCTTTTTCGGGACCCAAGAGACCCAGTACTTC. V and J are TRBV14 and TRBJ2-5; D possibly matches TRBD1 or TRBD2 (5 bases each). The CDR3 contains 15 residues. Germline V lookup: CDR1 SGHDN, CDR2 FVKESK. V dropped 6 bases and J dropped 1 base, with 15 bases sitting between them.

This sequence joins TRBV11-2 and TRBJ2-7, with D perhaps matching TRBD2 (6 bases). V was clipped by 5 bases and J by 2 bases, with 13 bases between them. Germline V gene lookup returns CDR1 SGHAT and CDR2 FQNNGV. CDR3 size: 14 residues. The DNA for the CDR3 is TGTGCCAGCAGCCAGGAGGGTTGGCCCTACGAGCAGTACTTC. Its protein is CASSQEGWPYEQYF.

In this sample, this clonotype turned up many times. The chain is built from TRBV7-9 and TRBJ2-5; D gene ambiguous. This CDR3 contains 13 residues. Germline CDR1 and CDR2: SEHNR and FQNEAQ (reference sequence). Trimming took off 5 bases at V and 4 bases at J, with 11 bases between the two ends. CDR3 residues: CASSPGSLETQYF. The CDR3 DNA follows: TGTGCCAGCAGCCCCGGGTCCTTAGAGACCCAGTACTTC. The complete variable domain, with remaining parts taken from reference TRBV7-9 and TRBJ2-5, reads DTGVSQNPRHKITKRGQNVTFRCDPISEHNRLYWYRQTLGQGPEFLTYFQNEAQLEKSRLLSDRFSAERPKGSFSTLEIQRTEQGDSAMYLCASSPGSLETQYFGPGTRLLVL.

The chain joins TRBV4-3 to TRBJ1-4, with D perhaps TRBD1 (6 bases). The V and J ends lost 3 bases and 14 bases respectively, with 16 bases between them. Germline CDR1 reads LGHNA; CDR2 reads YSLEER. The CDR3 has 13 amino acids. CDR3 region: CASSQRQDLGLFF. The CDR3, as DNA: TGCGCCAGCAGCCAGCGACAGGACCTTGGCCTGTTTTTT.

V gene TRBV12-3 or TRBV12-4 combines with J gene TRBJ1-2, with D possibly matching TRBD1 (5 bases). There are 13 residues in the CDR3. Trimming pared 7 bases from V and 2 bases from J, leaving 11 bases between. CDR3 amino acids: CASNFGGNYGYTF. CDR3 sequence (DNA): TGTGCCAGCAACTTCGGGGGAAACTATGGCTACACCTTC.

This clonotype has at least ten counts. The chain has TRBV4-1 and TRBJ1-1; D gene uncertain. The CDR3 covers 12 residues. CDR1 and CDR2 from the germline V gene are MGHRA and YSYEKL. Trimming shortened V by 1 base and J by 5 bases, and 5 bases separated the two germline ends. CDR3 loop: CASSQGRTEAFF. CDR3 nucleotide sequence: TGCGCCAGCAGCCAAGGGCGGACTGAAGCTTTCTTT.

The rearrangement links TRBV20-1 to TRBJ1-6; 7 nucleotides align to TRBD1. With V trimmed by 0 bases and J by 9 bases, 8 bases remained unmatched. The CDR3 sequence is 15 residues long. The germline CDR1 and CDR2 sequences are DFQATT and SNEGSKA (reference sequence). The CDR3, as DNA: TGCAGTGCTAGAGATGGGAAACAGGGGATTTCACCCCTCCACTTT. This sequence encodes CSARDGKQGISPLHF.

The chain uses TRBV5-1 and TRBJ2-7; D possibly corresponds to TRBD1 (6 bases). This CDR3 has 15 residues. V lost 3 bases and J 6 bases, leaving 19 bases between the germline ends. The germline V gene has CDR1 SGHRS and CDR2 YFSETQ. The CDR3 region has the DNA TGCGCCAGCAGCTCCCGGGACACCGCTGGAGGCGAGCAGTACTTC. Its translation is CASSSRDTAGGEQYF.

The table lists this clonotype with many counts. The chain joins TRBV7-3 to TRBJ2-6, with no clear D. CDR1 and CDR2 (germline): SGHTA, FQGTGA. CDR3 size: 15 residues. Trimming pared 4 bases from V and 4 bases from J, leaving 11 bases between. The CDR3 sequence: CASSSVAYGANVLTF. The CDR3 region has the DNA TGTGCCAGCAGCTCAGTCGCGTACGGGGCCAACGTCCTGACTTTC.

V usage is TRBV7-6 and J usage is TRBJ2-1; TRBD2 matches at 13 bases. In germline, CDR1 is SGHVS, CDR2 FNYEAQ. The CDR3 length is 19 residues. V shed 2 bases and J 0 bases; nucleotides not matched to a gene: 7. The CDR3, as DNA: TGTGCCAGCAGCTTACGACTAGCGGGAGGACCGAGCTCCTACAATGAGCAGTTCTTC. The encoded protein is CASSLRLAGGPSSYNEQFF.

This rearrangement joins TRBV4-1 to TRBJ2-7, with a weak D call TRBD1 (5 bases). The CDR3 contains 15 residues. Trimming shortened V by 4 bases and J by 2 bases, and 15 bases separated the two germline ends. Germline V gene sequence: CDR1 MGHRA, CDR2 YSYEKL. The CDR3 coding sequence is TGCGCCAGCAGCCCTATTCAGGGCGGAGCCTACGAGCAGTACTTC. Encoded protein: CASSPIQGGAYEQYF.

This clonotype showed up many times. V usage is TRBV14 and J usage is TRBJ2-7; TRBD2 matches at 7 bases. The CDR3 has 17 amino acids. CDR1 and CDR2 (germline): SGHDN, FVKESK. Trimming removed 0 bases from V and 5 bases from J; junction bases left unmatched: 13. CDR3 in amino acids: CASSQDTSGALTNEQYF. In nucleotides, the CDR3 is TGTGCCAGCAGCCAAGATACAAGCGGGGCCCTCACCAACGAGCAGTACTTC.

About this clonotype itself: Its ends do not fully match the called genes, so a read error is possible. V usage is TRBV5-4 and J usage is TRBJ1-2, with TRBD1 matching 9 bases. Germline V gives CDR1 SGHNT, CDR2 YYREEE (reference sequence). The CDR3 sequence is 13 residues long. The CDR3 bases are TGTGCCAGCAGCTTTCGACAGGGGGATGGCTACATCTTC. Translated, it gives CASSFRQGDGYIF.

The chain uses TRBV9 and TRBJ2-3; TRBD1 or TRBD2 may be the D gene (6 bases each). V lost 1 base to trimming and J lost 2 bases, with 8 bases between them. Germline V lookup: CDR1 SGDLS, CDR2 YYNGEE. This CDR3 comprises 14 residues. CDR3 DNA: TGTGCCAGCAGCGTACGGGGGCACACAGATACGCAGTATTTT. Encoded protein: CASSVRGHTDTQYF.